The rows below give T cell receptor beta chains drawn from one sample of a study of T cell repertoires in cytomegalovirus infection. TCRdb independently ran MiXCR on the reads; one entry per CDR3 protein. The table has 480,000 or so distinct CDR3 sequences, 11% seen once. Sequenced input: PBMCs. All receptors derive from a human donor in good health (CMV status not recorded). Some clones in this sample may be carry-over from other donors' samples. Each CDR3 is given without its conserved first and last residue.

J | length | V | CDR3
TRBJ2-5 | 15 | TRBV2 | AHRDPRASSYQETQY
TRBJ2-7 | 11 | TRBV28 | ASSSTISYEQY
TRBJ2-7 | 12 | TRBV28 | ASSLSVGSYEQY
TRBJ1-2 | 10 | TRBV20-1 | SAEQGAGGYT
TRBJ2-5 | 12 | TRBV4-1 | ASSPGPREETQY
TRBJ1-1 | 12 | TRBV6-6 | ASSHGQKNTEAF
TRBJ1-1 | 9 | TRBV5-5 | ALQGQREAF
TRBJ2-1 | 14 | TRBV3-1 | ASSQALTSGVFGQF
TRBJ2-2 | 13 | TRBV7-8 | ASSRRRANTGELF
TRBJ2-3 | 14 | TRBV28 | ASLRAGATILDTQY
TRBJ1-6 | 16 | TRBV4-2 | ASSQVLSGTGDGSPLH
TRBJ2-1 | 13 | TRBV5-6 | ASSLPSAPYNEQF
TRBJ1-1 | 12 | TRBV5-1 | ASRVPGTVTEAF
TRBJ2-7 | 14 | TRBV18 | ASSPLGLAGAYEQY
TRBJ2-1 | 15 | TRBV5-6 | ASSLIGDLGSYNEQF
TRBJ2-1 | 13 | TRBV24-1 | ATSGQASGTNEQF
TRBJ2-2 | 11 | TRBV30 | AWSGKGTGELF
TRBJ2-1 | 12 | TRBV7-3 | ASSLRGQGNEQF
TRBJ1-1 | 11 | TRBV20-1 | SASLTVNTEAF
TRBJ2-3 | 13 | TRBV7-2 | ASSFGSVGTDTQY
TRBJ1-4 | 13 | TRBV3-1 | ASSQADRAGEKLF
TRBJ1-1 | 10 | TRBV10-3 | AIKGWNTEAF
TRBJ1-1 | 11 | TRBV3-1 | ASSQGGLTEAF
TRBJ1-2 | 12 | TRBV7-2 | ASSSTGGEDGYT
TRBJ2-2 | 14 | TRBV28 | ASSLSLAGDPGELF
TRBJ2-7 | 13 | TRBV14 | ASRPTYRQGGEQY
TRBJ2-3 | 11 | TRBV28 | ASSLPRDGTQY
TRBJ2-3 | 17 | TRBV27 | ASSPTGFDSVRGTDTQY
TRBJ2-1 | 13 | TRBV7-8 | ASSQSGGGLNEQF
TRBJ1-5 | 12 | TRBV2 | ASRVPGQNQPQH
TRBJ2-7 | 13 | TRBV29-1 | SVAAGYRGSYEQY
TRBJ2-7 | 10 | TRBV12-3/TRBV12-4 | ASSSGVNEQY
TRBJ2-6 | 15 | TRBV6-2/TRBV6-3 | ASSPTLGGSGANVLT
TRBJ1-2 | 9 | TRBV19 | ASREGDGYT
TRBJ1-1 | 14 | TRBV27 | ASSLSRRRGAAEAF
TRBJ2-2 | 16 | TRBV5-1 | ASSLPGTSGSNTGELF
TRBJ2-2 | 13 | TRBV7-6 | ASSHRGLTTGELF
TRBJ2-7 | 11 | TRBV12-3/TRBV12-4 | ASSWRQDGEQY
TRBJ1-4 | 11 | TRBV7-4 | ASSITGTGSVF
TRBJ2-7 | 12 | TRBV7-2 | ASSLDWFGYEQY
TRBJ2-7 | 14 | TRBV2 | ASTDLGLASSYEQY
TRBJ2-1 | 14 | TRBV28 | ASSPPSGSSVNEQF
TRBJ1-4 | 11 | TRBV9 | ASSSAMGEKLF
TRBJ1-5 | 13 | TRBV7-2 | ASSLATGFNQPQH
TRBJ1-4 | 14 | TRBV12-3/TRBV12-4 | ASSARTGGFSEKLF
TRBJ2-1 | 13 | TRBV5-1 | ASSFGSGIYNEQF
TRBJ1-5 | 17 | TRBV5-1 | ASSPGQAYIEGVKQPQH
TRBJ2-2 | 14 | TRBV9 | ASSPFRTGNTGELF
TRBJ1-5 | 15 | TRBV19 | ASSRIRTAYSNQPQH
TRBJ2-3 | 12 | TRBV6-1 | ASSEGEATDTQY
TRBJ2-5 | 13 | TRBV5-8 | ASSPRGSGKETQY
TRBJ1-5 | 12 | TRBV12-3/TRBV12-4 | ASSLWMGNQPQH
TRBJ2-7 | 11 | TRBV10-3 | AISESTGAEQY
TRBJ1-1 | 13 | TRBV15 | ATSSGQGGYTEAF
TRBJ2-7 | 11 | TRBV6-1 | AIDRDNSYEQY